The rows below give T cell receptor beta chains drawn from one sample of a study of T cell responses to AZD1222 COVID-19 vaccine. Clones were sequenced by immunoSEQ multiplex PCR, and TCRdb holds only the in-frame ones, with some missing. This table has about 150,000 clones, roughly nine tenths appearing once. The starting material was peripheral blood, obtained after recovery from COVID-19. These receptors were collected from an adult who had recovered from COVID-19. CDR3s include the opening cysteine and the closing phenylalanine or tryptophan. Each record gives: D gene, J gene, clone size, V gene, CDR3 protein, CDR3 DNA. A D gene is named only where the DNA matches it firmly. Some rows mark clone size as missing; the rest say once, few, many or name a class of expanded clone.

>TRBD1|TRBJ1-3|once|TRBV28
CASSPGTGGANTIYF
TGTGCCAGCAGCCCCGGGACAGGAGGAGCAAACACCATATATTTT
>TRBD2|TRBJ2-3|.|TRBV4-2
CASSQEPSGSTDTQYF
TGTGCCAGCAGCCAAGAGCCTAGCGGGAGCACAGATACGCAGTATTTT
>.|TRBJ2-3|.|TRBV24-1
CATSRGLTDTQYF
TGTGCCACCAGTAGGGGACTCACAGATACGCAGTATTTT
>.|TRBJ2-3|.|TRBV14
CASSLRRGRDTQYF
TGTGCCAGCAGCCTCCGGAGGGGGCGGGATACGCAGTATTTT
>.|TRBJ1-2|.|TRBV6-5
CASSYSGRFSF
TGTGCCAGCAGTTACTCAGGCCGGTTCTCCTTC
>.|TRBJ1-4|.|TRBV21-1
CASSKAFNPRNEKLFF
TGTGCCAGCAGCAAAGCGTTTAACCCGCGTAATGAAAAACTGTTTTTT
>.|TRBJ2-6|.|TRBV27
CASSPLESGANVLTF
TGTGCCAGCAGTCCCTTGGAGTCTGGGGCCAACGTCCTGACTTTC
>TRBD1|TRBJ2-7|.|TRBV7-9
CASRYTGDIFGEQYF
TGTGCCAGCAGATATACAGGGGACATTTTTGGCGAGCAGTACTTC
>TRBD1|TRBJ1-2|.|TRBV27
CASSFQGGTGGWGYGYTF
TGTGCCAGCAGTTTTCAGGGCGGGACAGGGGGCTGGGGCTATGGCTACACCTTC
>.|TRBJ1-5|.|TRBV19
CASSIRAANQPQHF
TGTGCCAGTAGTATAAGAGCTGCCAATCAGCCCCAGCATTTT
>TRBD1|TRBJ2-6|.|TRBV4-1
CASSQGPGGLFSGANVLTF
TGCGCCAGCAGCCAAGGCCCAGGGGGCTTATTCTCTGGGGCCAACGTCCTGACTTTC
>TRBD2|TRBJ2-1|.|TRBV11-2
CASSFRAGWYNEQFF
TGTGCCAGCAGCTTCCGAGCGGGGTGGTACAATGAGCAGTTCTTC
>.|TRBJ1-6|.|TRBV9
CASSFSSDPTHSPLHF
TGTGCCAGCAGCTTTAGCTCGGACCCGACTCATTCACCCCTCCACTTT
>.|TRBJ2-3|.|TRBV9
CASSVMTADTQYF
TGTGCCAGCAGCGTGATGACGGCAGATACGCAGTATTTT